This T cell receptor (beta chain) emerged from a study of cytomegalovirus exposure and HLA in healthy donors. V shed 4 bases and J 6 bases; nucleotides not matched to a gene: 3. CDR1 and CDR2 (germline): SGHAT, FQNNGV. This CDR3 is built from 13 residues. Comments on this clone: The antigen remains unidentified.

PCR used 60 Vbeta primers and 13 Jbeta primers. Method: immunoSEQ multiplex PCR; TCRdb's copy keeps in-frame clones and lacks some. The table shows tens of thousands of clones, with around 83% occurring only once. Study-wide results and limits: Both high specificity and high sensitivity reportedly marked the classifier's diagnosis of cytomegalovirus status.

This sequence joins TRBV11-2 and TRBJ2-3; TRBD2 matches at 8 bases. This clonotype originated in a woman between 18 and 29 years old in good health and CMV-seronegative. Sequenced material: PBMCs. The CDR3 DNA is TGTGCCAGCAGCTATAGCGGGATGGATACGCAGTATTTT. Translation gives CASSYSGMDTQYF. Full variable domain (rest looked up from reference TRBV11-2 and TRBJ2-3): EAGVAQSPRYKIIEKRQSVAFWCNPISGHATLYWYQQILGQGPKLLIQFQNNGVVDDSQLPKDRFSAERLKGVDSTLKIQPAKLEDSAVYLCASSYSGMDTQYFGPGTRLTVL.